Detailed here is one TCR beta chain. Its antigen remains unidentified. These data come from a study of cytomegalovirus exposure and HLA in healthy donors. General observations from the study: Donors belonging to an Asian-associated ancestry cluster reportedly showed fewer N-insertions in productive TCRs than the approximately 690-donor mean, according to what a later analysis found.

Looked up from germline, CDR1 is MNHEY and CDR2 is SMNVEV (reference sequence). This CDR3 is built from 14 residues. With 3 bases clipped from V and 5 bases from J, the junction kept 4 bases outside the gene matches. 13 Jbeta primers and 60 Vbeta primers were used for the PCR. Clones were sequenced by immunoSEQ multiplex PCR, and TCRdb holds only the in-frame ones, with some missing. The table has about 130,000 clones, 6.5% to 9.5% seen once. Sequences were obtained from PBMCs. V is TRBV27 and J is TRBJ2-3; 8 bases match TRBD2. The origin of this receptor is a man in his forties in good health and CMV-seronegative. The CDR3 bases are TGTGCCAGCAGTTTTGGCGGGGGGAAAGATACGCAGTATTTT. It yields the protein CASSFGGGKDTQYF.